This T cell receptor (beta chain) was recorded in a study of T cells in Graves' hyperthyroidism and ophthalmopathy (dated 2019 in TCRdb). Regarding the study in general: Peripheral blood samples were taken at initial diagnosis, before any treatment was given. To identify distinguishing TCR V-J signatures, a discovery cohort of about 100 patients was used, comprising approximately 40 with Graves' ophthalmopathy and approximately 57 with stable Graves' hyperthyroidism. Prospective prediction of ophthalmopathy was tested in an independent validation cohort consisting of roughly 20 hyperthyroidism patients and some 16 patients who later progressed to ophthalmopathy. The 95 to 100 discovery patients were randomly divided into training and test sets at a 7:3 ratio. In more than 5 Graves' hyperthyroidism patients, the study also compared T-cell repertoires from thyroid tissue with T-cell repertoires from blood. After sampling, hyperthyroidism patients received methimazole starting at 30 mg daily, and ophthalmopathy patients received high-dose intravenous methylprednisolone. According to the paper, TCR Vbeta CDR3 sequencing was carried out on approximately 140 peripheral blood samples, which came from around 43 ophthalmopathy, under 85 hyperthyroidism and roughly 17 progressor patients.

Looking up the germline V gene yields CDR1 SGHRS and CDR2 YFSETQ. The CDR3, cysteine through phenylalanine, is 15 amino acids long. Of the read, only the CDR3 DNA is kept; its 45 bases are in frame from base 1. V lost 4 bases and J lost 4 bases, and the count of bases not matched to a germline gene is 5. This clonotype was picked up many times. It lacks a known antigen. No base quality values were provided; no much bigger clone lies one nucleotide off. Ophthalmopathy patients had moderately to severely active disease, with a Clinical Activity Score of 3 or more, a NOSPECS grade of 4 or more, and a disease duration of less than 3 months. Patients with uncontrolled infections, other autoimmune diseases, pregnancy or lactation were excluded. Diagnoses relied on clinical symptoms, serum thyroxine and TRAb, thyroid ultrasound and orbital computed tomography. PBMCs were separated from roughly 10 ml of fresh peripheral blood using Ficoll-Paque density gradient centrifugation. Total RNA was extracted using Trizol reagent, and RNA quality was assessed on an Agilent 2100 Bioanalyzer.

The TCR beta CDR3 regions were amplified from RNA transcripts. For the first round of RT-PCR on the TCR CDR3, the HTBI primer set was used together with the Qiagen OneStep RT-PCR kit. Libraries were constructed in a second round of multiplex PCR, after which size selection and purification were carried out. Sequencing of the libraries was done on an Illumina HiSeq2000 using paired-end 100 bp reads. Per the source publication's procedure: SOAPnuke was used to process the raw data, throwing out any read that contained adapters or uncalled bases, had a mean Phred below 15, or lacked an exact constant-primer or identifier match. High-quality paired reads were merged with COPE v1.2.5, and unique nucleotide sequences were defined as clonotypes. Clonotypes were aligned to IMGT TRBV, TRBD and TRBJ reference segments using MiTCR v1.1. Analysis was restricted to V-J combinations with a frequency above 0.0001, which covered 99.2% of repertoires. A TCS score was defined as the ratio between F50 (clonal expansion) and ExV (chaos), using BLOSUM62-based TCRdist between CDR3 peptides within each V-J. Welch's t-statistics and random forest reduced approximately 520 V-J features to about 12, which were used in a naive Bayes classifier (R e1071). TCRdb reanalyzed the raw reads on its own, using fastp at Q25 for trimming and MiXCR for clone calling, and kept in-frame beta chains. Each CDR3 protein appears once, grouped with its most common genes and DNA. The V and J calls reflect TCRdb's pipeline rather than the authors' work. Here the sample has approximately 380,000 distinct CDR3 sequences; less than 20% occur a single time. The ten largest clones add up to 35% to 50% of the sample.

Points the paper makes about the study in general: During validation, the model predicted progression to ophthalmopathy a median of roughly six months ahead of onset, with 70.59% sensitivity and more than 72% specificity. Ophthalmopathy was separated from stable hyperthyroidism by a 13 V-J signature model, with approximately 89% sensitivity and about 81% specificity obtained in cross-validation and 80%/75% obtained in testing. Most expanded thyroid clonotypes (frequency above 0.001) were also found in blood, which suggests that blood repertoires may mirror thyroid immune responses. Sample size was not statistically predetermined, and investigators were not blinded to group allocation.

In this chain, TRBV5-1 is recombined with TRBJ2-3; the junction holds 11 bases that match TRBD1. The material sequenced was blood. The sequence was obtained from a man between 18 and 35 years old with Graves' ophthalmopathy. The bases read TGCGCCAGCAGCCTAGGGACAGGGGGTGCAGATACGCAGTATTTT. It translates as CASSLGTGGADTQYF.